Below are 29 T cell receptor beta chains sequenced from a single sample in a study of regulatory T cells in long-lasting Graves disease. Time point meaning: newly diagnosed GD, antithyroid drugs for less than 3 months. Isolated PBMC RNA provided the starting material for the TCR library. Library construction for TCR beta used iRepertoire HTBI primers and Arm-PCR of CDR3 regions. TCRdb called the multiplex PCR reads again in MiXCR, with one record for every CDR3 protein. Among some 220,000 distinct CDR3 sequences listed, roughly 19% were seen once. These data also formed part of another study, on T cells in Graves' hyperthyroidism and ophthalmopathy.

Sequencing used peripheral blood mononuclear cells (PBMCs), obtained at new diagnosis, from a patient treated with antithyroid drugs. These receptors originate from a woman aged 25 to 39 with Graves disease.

The CDR3 here is CASKEGQWIYEQYF. The CDR3 coding sequence is TGTGCCAGTAAAGAGGGACAGTGGATCTACGAGCAGTACTTC. The chain recombines TRBV6-1 with TRBJ2-7; TRBD1 agrees at 7 bases. With V trimmed by 9 bases and J by 3 bases, 11 bases remained unmatched. Germline V gene lookup returns CDR1 MNHNS and CDR2 SASEGT. The CDR3 runs 14 residues.

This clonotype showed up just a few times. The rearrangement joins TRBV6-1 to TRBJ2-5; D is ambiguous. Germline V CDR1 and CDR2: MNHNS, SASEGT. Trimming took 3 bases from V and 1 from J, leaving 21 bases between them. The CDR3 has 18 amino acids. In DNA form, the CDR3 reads TGTGCCAGCAGTGATAGGGCACGTGCTGGGGTTTTCCAAGAGACCCAGTACTTC. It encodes CASSDRARAGVFQETQYF.

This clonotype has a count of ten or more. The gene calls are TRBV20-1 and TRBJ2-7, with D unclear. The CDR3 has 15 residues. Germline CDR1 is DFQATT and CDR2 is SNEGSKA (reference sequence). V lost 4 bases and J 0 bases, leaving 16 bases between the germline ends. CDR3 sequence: CSAKGFQAASYEQYF. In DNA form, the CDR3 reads TGCAGTGCTAAAGGGTTTCAGGCAGCCTCCTACGAGCAGTACTTC.

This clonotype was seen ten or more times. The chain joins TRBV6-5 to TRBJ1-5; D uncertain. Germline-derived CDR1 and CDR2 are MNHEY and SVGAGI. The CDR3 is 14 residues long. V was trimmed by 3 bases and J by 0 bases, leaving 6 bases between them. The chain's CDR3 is CASSYGVSNQPQHF. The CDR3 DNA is TGTGCCAGCAGTTATGGGGTTAGCAATCAGCCCCAGCATTTT.

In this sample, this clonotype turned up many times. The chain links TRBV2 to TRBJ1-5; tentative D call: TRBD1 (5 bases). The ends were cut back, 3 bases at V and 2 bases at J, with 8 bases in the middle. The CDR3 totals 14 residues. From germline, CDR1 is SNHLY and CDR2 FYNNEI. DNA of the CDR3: TGTGCCAGCAGTGACGGGGGTGGCAATCAGCCCCAGCATTTT. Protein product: CASSDGGGNQPQHF.

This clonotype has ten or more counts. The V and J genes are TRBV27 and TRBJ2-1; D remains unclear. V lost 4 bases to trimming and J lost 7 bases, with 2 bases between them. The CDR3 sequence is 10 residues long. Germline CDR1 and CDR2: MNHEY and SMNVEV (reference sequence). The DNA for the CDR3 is TGTGCCAGCAGTTGGAATGAGCAGTTCTTC. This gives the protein CASSWNEQFF.

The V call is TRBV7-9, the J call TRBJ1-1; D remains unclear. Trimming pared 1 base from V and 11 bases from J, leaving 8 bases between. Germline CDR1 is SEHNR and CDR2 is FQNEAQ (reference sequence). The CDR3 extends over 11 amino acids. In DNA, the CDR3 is TGTGCCAGCAGCTTAGAAGTGGGGGCTTTCTTT. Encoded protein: CASSLEVGAFF.

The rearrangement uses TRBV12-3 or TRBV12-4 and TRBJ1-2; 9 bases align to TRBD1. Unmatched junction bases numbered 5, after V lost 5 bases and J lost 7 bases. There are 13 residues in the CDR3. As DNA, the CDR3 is TGTGCCAGCAGTCGTGGGACAGGGCTTGGCTACACCTTC. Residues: CASSRGTGLGYTF.

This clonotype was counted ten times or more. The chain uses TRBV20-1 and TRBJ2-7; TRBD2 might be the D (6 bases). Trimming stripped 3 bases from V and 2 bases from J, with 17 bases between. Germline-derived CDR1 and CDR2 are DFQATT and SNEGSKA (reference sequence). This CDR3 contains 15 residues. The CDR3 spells CSARTFTGSPYEQYF. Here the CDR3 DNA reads TGCAGTGCTAGGACCTTTACCGGGAGTCCCTACGAGCAGTACTTC.

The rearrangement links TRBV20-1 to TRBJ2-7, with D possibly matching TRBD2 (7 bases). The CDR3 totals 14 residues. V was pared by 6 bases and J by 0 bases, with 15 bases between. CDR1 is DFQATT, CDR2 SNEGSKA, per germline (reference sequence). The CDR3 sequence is CSARREGGSYEQYF. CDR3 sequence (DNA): TGCAGTGCCAGGAGGGAGGGGGGCTCCTACGAGCAGTACTTC.

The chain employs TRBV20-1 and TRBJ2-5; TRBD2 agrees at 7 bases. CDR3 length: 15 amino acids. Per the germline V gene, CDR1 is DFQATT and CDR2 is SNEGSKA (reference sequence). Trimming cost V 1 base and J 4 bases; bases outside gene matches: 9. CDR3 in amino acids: CSARGSGTILETQYF. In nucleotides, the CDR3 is TGCAGTGCTAGAGGTTCCGGGACTATTTTAGAGACCCAGTACTTC.

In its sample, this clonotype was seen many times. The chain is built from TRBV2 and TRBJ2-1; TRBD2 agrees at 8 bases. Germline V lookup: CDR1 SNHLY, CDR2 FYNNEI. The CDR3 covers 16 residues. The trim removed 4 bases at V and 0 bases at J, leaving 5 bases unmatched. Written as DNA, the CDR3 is TGTGCCAGCAGTGGGAAGCGGGAGAGCTCCTACAATGAGCAGTTCTTC. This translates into CASSGKRESSYNEQFF. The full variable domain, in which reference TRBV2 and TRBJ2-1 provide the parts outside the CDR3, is EPEVTQTPSHQVTQMGQEVILRCVPISNHLYFYWYRQILGQKVEFLVSFYNNEISEKSEIFDDQFSVERPDGSNFTLKIRSTKLEDSAMYFCASSGKRESSYNEQFFGPGTRLTVL.

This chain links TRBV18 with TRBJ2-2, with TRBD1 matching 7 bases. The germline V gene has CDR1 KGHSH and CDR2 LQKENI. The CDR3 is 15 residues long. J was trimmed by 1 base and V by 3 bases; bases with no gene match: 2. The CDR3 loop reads CASSPNRGNTGELFF. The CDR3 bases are TGTGCCAGCTCACCTAACAGGGGGAACACCGGGGAGCTGTTTTTT.

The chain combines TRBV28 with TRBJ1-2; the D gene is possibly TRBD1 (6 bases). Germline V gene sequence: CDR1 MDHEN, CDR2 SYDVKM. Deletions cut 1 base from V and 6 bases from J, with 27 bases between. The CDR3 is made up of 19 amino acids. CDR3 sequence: CASSLLYGVVAGDANGYTF. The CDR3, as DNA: TGTGCCAGCAGTTTATTGTACGGGGTTGTGGCAGGGGATGCGAATGGCTACACCTTC.

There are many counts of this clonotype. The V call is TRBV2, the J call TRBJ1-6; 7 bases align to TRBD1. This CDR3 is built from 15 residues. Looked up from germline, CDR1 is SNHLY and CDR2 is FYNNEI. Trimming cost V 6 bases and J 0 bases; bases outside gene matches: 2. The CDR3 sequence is CASSTGDSYNSPLHF. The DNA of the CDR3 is TGTGCCAGCAGCACAGGGGACTCCTATAATTCACCCCTCCACTTT.

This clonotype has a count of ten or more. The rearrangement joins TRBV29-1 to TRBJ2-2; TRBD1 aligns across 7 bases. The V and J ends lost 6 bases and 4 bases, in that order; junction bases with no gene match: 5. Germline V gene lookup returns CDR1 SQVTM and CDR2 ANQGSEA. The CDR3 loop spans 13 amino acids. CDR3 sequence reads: CSVEGQTTGELFF. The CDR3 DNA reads TGCAGCGTAGAGGGACAGACCACCGGGGAGCTGTTTTTT.

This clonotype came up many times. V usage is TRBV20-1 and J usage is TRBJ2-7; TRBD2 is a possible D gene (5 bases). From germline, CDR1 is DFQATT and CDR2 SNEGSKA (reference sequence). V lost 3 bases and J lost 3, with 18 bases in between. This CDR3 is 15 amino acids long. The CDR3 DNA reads TGCAGTGCTAGCCTCGAGGGCAACTTACACTACGAGCAGTACTTC. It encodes CSASLEGNLHYEQYF.

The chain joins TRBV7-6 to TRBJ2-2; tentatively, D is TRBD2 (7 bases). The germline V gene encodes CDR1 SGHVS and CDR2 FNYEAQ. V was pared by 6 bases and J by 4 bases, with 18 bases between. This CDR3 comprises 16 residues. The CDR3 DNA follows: TGTGCCAGCAGACCTAGTAGGGGGGGTCGCACCGGGGAGCTGTTTTTT. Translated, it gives CASRPSRGGRTGELFF.

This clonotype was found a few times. CDR3 bases: TGTGCCAGCAGCGTATCCCCAGCCTACGAGCAGTACTTC. Translating it yields CASSVSPAYEQYF. The chain links TRBV9 to TRBJ2-7, with D unclear. Germline V lookup: CDR1 SGDLS, CDR2 YYNGEE. The CDR3 extends over 13 amino acids. V was clipped by 1 base and J by 2 bases, with 7 bases between them.

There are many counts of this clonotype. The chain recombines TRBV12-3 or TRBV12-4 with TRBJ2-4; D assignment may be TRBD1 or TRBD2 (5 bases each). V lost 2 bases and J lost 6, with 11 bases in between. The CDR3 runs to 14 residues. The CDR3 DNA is TGTGCCAGCAGTTTACGGGACGGGACAAACATTCAGTACTTC. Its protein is CASSLRDGTNIQYF.

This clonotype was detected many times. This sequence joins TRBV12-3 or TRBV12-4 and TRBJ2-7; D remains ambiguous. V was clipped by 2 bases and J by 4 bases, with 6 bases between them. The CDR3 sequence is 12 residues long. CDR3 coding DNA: TGTGCCAGCAGTTTAAATAAGTACGAGCAGTACTTC. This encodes CASSLNKYEQYF.

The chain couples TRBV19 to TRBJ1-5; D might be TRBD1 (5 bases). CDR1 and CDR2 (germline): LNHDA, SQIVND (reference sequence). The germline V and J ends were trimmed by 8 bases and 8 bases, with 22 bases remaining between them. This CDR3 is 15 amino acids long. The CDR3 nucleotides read TGTGCCAGTTCCAAGCCCCGACAGCTCGGAGAGCCCCAGCATTTT. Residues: CASSKPRQLGEPQHF.

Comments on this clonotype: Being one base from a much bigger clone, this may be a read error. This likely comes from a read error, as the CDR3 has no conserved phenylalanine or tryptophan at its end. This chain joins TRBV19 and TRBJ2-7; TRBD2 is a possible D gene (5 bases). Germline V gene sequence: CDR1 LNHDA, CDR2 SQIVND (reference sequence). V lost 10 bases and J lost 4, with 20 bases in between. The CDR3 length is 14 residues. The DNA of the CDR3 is TGTGCCACTACCGACGGGATGGTGGGTTACGAGCAGTACTCC. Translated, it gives CATTDGMVGYEQYS.

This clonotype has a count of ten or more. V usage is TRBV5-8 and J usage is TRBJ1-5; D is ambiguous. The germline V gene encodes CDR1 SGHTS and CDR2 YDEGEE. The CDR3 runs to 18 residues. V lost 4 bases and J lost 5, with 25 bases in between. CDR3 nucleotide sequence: TGTGCCAGCAGCCAGAGGAAGGTTAACAGTGGGTTTCATCAGCCCCAGCATTTT. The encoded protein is CASSQRKVNSGFHQPQHF.

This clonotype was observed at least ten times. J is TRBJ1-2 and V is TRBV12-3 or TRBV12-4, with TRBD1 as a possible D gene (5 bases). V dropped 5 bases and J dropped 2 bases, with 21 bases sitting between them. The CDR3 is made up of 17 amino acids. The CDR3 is CASSPRSGASTNYGYTF. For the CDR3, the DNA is TGTGCCAGCAGTCCCCGGTCCGGGGCGTCGACAAACTATGGCTACACCTTC.

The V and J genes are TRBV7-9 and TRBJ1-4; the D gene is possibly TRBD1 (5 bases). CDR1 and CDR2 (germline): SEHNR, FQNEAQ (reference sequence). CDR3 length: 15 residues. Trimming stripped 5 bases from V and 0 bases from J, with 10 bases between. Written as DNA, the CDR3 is TGTGCCAGCAGCCCCGACAGAGCAACTAATGAAAAACTGTTTTTT. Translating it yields CASSPDRATNEKLFF. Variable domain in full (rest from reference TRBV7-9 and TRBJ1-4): DTGVSQNPRHKITKRGQNVTFRCDPISEHNRLYWYRQTLGQGPEFLTYFQNEAQLEKSRLLSDRFSAERPKGSFSTLEIQRTEQGDSAMYLCASSPDRATNEKLFFGSGTQLSVL.

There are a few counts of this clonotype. As DNA, the CDR3 is TGCGCCAGCAGCTTGGACGTTTCCTACGAGCAGTACTTC. Its protein is CASSLDVSYEQYF. The chain combines TRBV5-1 with TRBJ2-7; no definite D call. Trimming pared 0 bases from V and 1 base from J, leaving 5 bases between. The germline gives CDR1 SGHRS, CDR2 YFSETQ. The CDR3 contains 13 residues.

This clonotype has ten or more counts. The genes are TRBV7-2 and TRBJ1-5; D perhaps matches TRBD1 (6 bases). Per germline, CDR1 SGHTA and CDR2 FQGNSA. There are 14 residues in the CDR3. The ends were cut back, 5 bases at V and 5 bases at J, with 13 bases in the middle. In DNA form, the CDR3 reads TGTGCCAGCAGCGAAGGGGGGGGGTATCAGCCCCAGCATTTT. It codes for CASSEGGGYQPQHF.

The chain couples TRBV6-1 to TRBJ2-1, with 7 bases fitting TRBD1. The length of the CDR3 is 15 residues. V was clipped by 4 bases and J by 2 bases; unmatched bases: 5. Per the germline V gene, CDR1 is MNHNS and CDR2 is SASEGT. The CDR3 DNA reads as TGTGCCAGCAGTGGACAGGGTAAAGCCTACAATGAGCAGTTCTTC. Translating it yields CASSGQGKAYNEQFF.